This T cell receptor (beta chain) was identified during a study of CD8+ T cells in alopecia areata. Study findings and constraints: Patients displayed less clarity in TCR sharing than mice, a finding possibly related to HLA.

RNA was extracted and reverse transcribed into cDNA as the sequencing template. The table came from immunoSEQ multiplex PCR; TCRdb's copy has only in-frame clones and leaves some out. The data hold approximately 150,000 clones, with 50% to 60% observed a single time. A FACSAria was used to sort CD4+ and CD8+ T cells. These cells came from PBMCs. The V gene's germline CDR1 is MNHNY and CDR2 SVGAGI (reference sequence). The ends were cut back, 8 bases at V and 0 bases at J, with 10 bases in the middle. CDR3 length equals 13 residues. A remark on this clone: The antigen is unknown.

Sequencing used CD4+ T cells sorted from blood. The rearrangement uses TRBV6-6 and TRBJ1-1; a weak D match, TRBD1 (5 bases). This TCR derives from a human donor in good health. CDR3 in DNA: TGTGCCAGCCAAGCGGGGGTGAACACTGAAGCTTTCTTT. Translation gives CASQAGVNTEAFF.